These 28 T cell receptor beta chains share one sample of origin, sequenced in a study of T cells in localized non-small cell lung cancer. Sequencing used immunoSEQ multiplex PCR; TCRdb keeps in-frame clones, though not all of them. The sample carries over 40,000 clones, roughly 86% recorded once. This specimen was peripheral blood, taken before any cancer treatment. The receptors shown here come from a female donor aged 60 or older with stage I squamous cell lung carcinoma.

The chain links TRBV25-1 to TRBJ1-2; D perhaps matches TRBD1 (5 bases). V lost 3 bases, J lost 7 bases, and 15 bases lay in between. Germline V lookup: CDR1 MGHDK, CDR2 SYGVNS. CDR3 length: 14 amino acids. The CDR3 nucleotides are TGTGCCAGCAGTGAGGCAGGGATAACCTTTGGCTACACCTTC. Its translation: CASSEAGITFGYTF.

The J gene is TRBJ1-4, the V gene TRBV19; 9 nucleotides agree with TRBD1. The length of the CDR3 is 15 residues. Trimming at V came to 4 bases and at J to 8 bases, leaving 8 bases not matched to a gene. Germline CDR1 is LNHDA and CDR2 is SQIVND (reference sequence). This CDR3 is CASSTPGTGKEKLFF. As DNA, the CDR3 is TGTGCCAGTAGTACCCCCGGGACAGGGAAAGAAAAACTGTTTTTT.

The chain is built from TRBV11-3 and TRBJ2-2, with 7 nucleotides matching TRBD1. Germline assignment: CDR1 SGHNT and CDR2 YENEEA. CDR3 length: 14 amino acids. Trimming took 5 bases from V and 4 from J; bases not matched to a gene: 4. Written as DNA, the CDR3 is TGTGCCAGCAGCCCCGGGACAGCCACCGGGGAGCTGTTTTTT. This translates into CASSPGTATGELFF.

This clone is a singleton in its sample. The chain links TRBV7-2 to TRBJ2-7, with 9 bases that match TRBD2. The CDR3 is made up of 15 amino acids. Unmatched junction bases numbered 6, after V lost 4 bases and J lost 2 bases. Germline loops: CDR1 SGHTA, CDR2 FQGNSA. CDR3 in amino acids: CASSSYVAGAYEQYF. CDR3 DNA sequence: TGTGCCAGCAGCTCGTACGTAGCGGGAGCCTACGAGCAGTACTTC.

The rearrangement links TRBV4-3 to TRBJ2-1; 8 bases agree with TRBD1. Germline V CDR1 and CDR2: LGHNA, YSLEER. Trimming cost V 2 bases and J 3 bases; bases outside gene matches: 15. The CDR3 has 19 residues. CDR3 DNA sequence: TGCGCCAGCAGCCAAAGTACTCCCTGGACAGGGTCTTTCTACAATGAGCAGTTCTTC. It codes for CASSQSTPWTGSFYNEQFF.

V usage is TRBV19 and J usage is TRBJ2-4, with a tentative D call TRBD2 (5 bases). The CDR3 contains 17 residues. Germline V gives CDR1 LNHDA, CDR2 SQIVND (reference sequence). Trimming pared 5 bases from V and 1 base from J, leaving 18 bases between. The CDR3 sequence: CASSSRKRVAAKNIQYF. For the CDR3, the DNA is TGTGCCAGTAGTTCCCGGAAGAGGGTCGCCGCCAAAAACATTCAGTACTTC.

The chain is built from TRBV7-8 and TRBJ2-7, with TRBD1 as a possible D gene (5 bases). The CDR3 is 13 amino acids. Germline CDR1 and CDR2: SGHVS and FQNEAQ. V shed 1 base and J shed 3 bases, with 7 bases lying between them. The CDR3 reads CASSLGDSYEQYF. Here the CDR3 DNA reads TGTGCCAGCAGCTTAGGAGACAGCTACGAGCAGTACTTC.

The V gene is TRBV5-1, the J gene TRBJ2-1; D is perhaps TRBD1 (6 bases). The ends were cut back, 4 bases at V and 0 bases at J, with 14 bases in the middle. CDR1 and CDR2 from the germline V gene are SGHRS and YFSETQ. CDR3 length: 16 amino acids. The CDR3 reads CASSRNRDTSYNEQFF. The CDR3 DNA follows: TGCGCCAGCAGCCGGAACAGGGATACCTCCTACAATGAGCAGTTCTTC.

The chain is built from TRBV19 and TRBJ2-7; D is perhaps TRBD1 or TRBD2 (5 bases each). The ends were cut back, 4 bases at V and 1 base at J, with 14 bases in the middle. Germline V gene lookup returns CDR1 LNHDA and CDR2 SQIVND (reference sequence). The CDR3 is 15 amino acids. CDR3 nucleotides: TGTGCCAGTAGTAAAAAAGGGACGGAATCCTACGAGCAGTACTTC. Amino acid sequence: CASSKKGTESYEQYF.

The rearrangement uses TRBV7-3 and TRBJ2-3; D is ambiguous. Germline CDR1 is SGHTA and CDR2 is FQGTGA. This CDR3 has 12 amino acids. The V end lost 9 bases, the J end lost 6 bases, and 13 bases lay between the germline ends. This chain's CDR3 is CASSQVPDTQYF. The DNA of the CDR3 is TGTGCCAGTTCGCAGGTCCCTGATACGCAGTATTTT.

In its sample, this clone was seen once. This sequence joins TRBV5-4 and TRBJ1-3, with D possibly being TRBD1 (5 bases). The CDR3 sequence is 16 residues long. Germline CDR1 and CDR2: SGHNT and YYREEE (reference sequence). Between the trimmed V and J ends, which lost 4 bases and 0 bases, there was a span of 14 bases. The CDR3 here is CASSPAGTPSGNTIYF. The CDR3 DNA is TGTGCCAGCAGCCCCGCTGGGACCCCCTCTGGAAACACCATATATTTT.

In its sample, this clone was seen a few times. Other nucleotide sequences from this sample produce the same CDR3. CDR3 residues: CASSPQGFYGYTF. For the CDR3, the DNA is TGTGCCAGTAGTCCGCAGGGGTTTTACGGCTACACCTTC. The chain joins TRBV19 to TRBJ1-2; TRBD1 is a possible D gene (6 bases). Germline loops: CDR1 LNHDA, CDR2 SQIVND (reference sequence). Trimming removed 5 bases from V and 8 bases from J, with 15 bases in between. The CDR3 consists of 13 residues.

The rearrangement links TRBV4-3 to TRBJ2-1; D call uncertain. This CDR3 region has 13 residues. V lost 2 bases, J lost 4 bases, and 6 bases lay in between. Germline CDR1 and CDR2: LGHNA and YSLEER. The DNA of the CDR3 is TGCGCCAGCAGCCAAATAGTTTACAATGAGCAGTTCTTC. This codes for CASSQIVYNEQFF.

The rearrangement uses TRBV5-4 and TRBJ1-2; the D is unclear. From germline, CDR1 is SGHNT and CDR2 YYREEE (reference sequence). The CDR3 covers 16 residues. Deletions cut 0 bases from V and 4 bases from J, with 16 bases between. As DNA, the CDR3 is TGTGCCAGCAGCTTGGGTCAAACATCGAATGTCTATGGCTACACCTTC. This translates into CASSLGQTSNVYGYTF.

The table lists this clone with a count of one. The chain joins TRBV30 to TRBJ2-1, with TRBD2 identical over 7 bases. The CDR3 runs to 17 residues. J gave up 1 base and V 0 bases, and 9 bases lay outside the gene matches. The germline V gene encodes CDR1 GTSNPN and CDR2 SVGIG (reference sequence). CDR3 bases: TGTGCCTGGAGTGTATTGGGTAGCGGGCCGTCCTACAATGAGCAGTTCTTC. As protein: CAWSVLGSGPSYNEQFF.

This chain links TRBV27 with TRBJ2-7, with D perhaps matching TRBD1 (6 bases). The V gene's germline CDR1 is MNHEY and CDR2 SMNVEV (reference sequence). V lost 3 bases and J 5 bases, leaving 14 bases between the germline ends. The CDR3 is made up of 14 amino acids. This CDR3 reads CASSFTGLPHEQYF. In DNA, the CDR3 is TGTGCCAGCAGTTTCACAGGGCTGCCCCACGAGCAGTACTTC.

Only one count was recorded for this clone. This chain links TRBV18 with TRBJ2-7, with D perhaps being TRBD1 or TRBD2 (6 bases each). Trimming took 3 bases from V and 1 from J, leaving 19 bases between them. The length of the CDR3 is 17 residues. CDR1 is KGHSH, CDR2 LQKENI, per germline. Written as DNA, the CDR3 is TGTGCCAGCTCACCCCTAGCGCCACGAGGGGGGTCCTACGAGCAGTACTTC. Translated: CASSPLAPRGGSYEQYF.

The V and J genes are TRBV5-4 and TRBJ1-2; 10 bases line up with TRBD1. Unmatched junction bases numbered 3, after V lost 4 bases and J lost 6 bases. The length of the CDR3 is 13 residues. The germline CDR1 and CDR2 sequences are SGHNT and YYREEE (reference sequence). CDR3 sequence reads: CASSPTGGDGYTF. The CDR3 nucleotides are TGTGCCAGCAGCCCGACAGGGGGCGATGGCTACACCTTC. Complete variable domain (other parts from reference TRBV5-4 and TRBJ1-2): ETGVTQSPTHLIKTRGQQVTLRCSSQSGHNTVSWYQQALGQGPQFIFQYYREEENGRGNFPPRFSGLQFPNYSSELNVNALELDDSALYLCASSPTGGDGYTFGSGTRLTVV.

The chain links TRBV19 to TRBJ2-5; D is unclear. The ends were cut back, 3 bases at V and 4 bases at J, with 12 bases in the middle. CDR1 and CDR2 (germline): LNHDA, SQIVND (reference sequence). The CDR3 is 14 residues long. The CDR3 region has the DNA TGTGCCAGTAGTATCATCCTGGGTCGAGAGACCCAGTACTTC. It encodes CASSIILGRETQYF.

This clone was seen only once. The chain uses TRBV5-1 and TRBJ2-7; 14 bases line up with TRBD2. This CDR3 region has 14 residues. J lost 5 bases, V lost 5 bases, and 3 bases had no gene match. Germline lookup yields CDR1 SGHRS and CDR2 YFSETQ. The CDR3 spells CASRRTSGRHEQYF. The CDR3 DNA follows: TGCGCCAGCAGAAGGACTAGCGGGAGGCACGAGCAGTACTTC. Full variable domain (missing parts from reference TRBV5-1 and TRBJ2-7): KAGVTQTPRYLIKTRGQQVTLSCSPISGHRSVSWYQQTPGQGLQFLFEYFSETQRNKGNFPGRFSGRQFSNSRSEMNVSTLELGDSALYLCASRRTSGRHEQYFGPGTRLTVT.

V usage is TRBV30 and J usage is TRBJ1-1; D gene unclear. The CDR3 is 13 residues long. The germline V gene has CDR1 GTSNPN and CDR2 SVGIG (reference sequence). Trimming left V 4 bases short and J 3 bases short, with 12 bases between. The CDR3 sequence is CAWIGFGDTEAFF. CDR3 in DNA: TGTGCCTGGATTGGGTTCGGGGACACTGAAGCTTTCTTT.

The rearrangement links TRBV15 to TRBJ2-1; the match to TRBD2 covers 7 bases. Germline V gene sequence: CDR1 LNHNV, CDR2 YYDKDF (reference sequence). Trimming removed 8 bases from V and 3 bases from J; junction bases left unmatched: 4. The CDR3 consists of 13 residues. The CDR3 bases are TGTGCCACCGGGTGGGGGGGCTACAATGAGCAGTTCTTC. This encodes CATGWGGYNEQFF.

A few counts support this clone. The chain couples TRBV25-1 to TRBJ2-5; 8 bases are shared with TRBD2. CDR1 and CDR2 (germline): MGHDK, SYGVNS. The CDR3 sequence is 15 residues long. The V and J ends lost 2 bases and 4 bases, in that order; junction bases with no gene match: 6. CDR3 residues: CASSERASGLETQYF. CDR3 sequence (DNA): TGTGCCAGCAGTGAACGGGCTAGCGGGTTAGAGACCCAGTACTTC.

In DNA, the CDR3 is TGTGCCTGGAATGACAGGTTTACCGGGGAGCTGTTTTTT. Protein sequence: CAWNDRFTGELFF. The rearrangement uses TRBV30 and TRBJ2-2; D may be TRBD1 (6 bases). Trimming pared 4 bases from V and 5 bases from J, leaving 11 bases between. This CDR3 is built from 13 residues. Germline CDR1 GTSNPN, CDR2 SVGIG (reference sequence).

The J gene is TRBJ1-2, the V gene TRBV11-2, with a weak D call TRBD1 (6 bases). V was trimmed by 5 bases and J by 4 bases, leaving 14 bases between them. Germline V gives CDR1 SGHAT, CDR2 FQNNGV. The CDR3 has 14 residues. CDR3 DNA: TGTGCCAGCAGCCACACGGGGGGCACCTATGGCTACACCTTC. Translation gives CASSHTGGTYGYTF.

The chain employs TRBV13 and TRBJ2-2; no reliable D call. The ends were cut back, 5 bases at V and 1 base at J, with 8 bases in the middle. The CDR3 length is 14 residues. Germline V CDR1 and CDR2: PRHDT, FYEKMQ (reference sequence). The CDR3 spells CASSPWGNTGELFF. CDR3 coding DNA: TGTGCCAGCAGCCCATGGGGGAACACCGGGGAGCTGTTTTTT.

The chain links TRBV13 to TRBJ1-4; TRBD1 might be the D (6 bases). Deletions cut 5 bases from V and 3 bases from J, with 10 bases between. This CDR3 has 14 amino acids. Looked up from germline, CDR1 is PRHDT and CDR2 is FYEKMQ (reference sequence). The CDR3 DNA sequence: TGTGCCAGCAGCCCTGAGGGGGCTAATGAAAAACTGTTTTTT. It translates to CASSPEGANEKLFF. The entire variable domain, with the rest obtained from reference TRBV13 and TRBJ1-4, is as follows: AAGVIQSPRHLIKEKRETATLKCYPIPRHDTVYWYQQGPGQDPQFLISFYEKMQSDKGSIPDRFSAQQFSDYHSELNMSSLELGDSALYFCASSPEGANEKLFFGSGTQLSVL.

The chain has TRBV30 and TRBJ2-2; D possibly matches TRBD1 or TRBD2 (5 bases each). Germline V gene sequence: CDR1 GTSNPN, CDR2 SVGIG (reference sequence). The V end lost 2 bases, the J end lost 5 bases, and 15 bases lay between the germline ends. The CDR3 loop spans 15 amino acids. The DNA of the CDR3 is TGTGCCTGGAGTACCTCCGGGACCCTAACCGGGGAGCTGTTTTTT. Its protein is CAWSTSGTLTGELFF.